This TCR beta chain was recovered during a study of blood T cell repertoires in COVID-19. V lost 4 bases and J 7 bases, leaving 14 bases between the germline ends. CDR1 is MNHEY, CDR2 SVGEGT, per germline. The CDR3 is 15 amino acids. Some clones are missing from TCRdb's copy, which holds only in-frame ones; the method was immunoSEQ multiplex PCR. The table has some 290,000 clones, nearly 90% seen once. The TCR was taken from a woman aged 25 to 39 with COVID-19, enrolled during active disease. The chain employs TRBV6-2 or TRBV6-3 and TRBJ1-6, with TRBD1 as a possible D gene (6 bases). The sample was peripheral blood. The CDR3 DNA reads TGTGCCAGCAGTTCACCCCGGACAGCGAATTCACCCCTCCACTTT. It codes for CASSSPRTANSPLHF.